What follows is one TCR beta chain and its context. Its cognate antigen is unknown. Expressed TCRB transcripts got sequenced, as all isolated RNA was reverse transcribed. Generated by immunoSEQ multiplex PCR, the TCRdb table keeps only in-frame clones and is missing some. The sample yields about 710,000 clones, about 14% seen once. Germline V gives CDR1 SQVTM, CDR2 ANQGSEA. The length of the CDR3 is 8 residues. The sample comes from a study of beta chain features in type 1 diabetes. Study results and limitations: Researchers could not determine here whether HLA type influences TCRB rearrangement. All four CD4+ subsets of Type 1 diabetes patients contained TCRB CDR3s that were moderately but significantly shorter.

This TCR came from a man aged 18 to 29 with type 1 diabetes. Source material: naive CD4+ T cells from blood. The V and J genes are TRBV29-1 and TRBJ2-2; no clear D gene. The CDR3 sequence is CNRGELFF. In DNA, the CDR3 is TGCAACCGAGGGGAGCTGTTTTTT.